A single sample is the source of the 9 T cell receptor beta chains below, sequenced in a study of Graves' ophthalmopathy and Graves' hyperthyroidism. TCR beta CDR3 regions were amplified from RNA transcripts. The first-round RT-PCR employed HTBI primers together with the Qiagen OneStep RT-PCR kit. A multiplex PCR was then performed as the second round. TCRdb recomputed calls from the multiplex PCR reads with MiXCR, one row per CDR3 protein. The sample includes around 1,000,000 distinct CDR3 sequences, approximately 35% of them seen just once. What was sequenced was peripheral blood or thyroid tissue (not recorded which). The receptor source for this set is an adult man with Graves' hyperthyroidism.

The chain employs TRBV7-8 and TRBJ2-5; 12 bases align to TRBD1. The CDR3 has 18 amino acids. Germline assignment: CDR1 SGHVS and CDR2 FQNEAQ. After removal of 5 bases from V and 0 bases from J, the junction contained 10 bases not matched to a gene. CDR3 region: CASSPGQGAASDQETQYF. CDR3 in DNA: TGTGCCAGCAGCCCGGGACAGGGGGCGGCTAGCGACCAAGAGACCCAGTACTTC.

The chain carries TRBV5-4 and TRBJ2-3, with 12 bases fitting TRBD2. The V gene's germline CDR1 is SGHNT and CDR2 YYREEE (reference sequence). Trimming cost V 4 bases and J 5 bases; bases outside gene matches: 5. The CDR3 is 15 residues long. The CDR3 is CASSQELAGGDTQYF. In DNA, the CDR3 is TGTGCCAGCAGCCAAGAACTAGCGGGGGGAGATACGCAGTATTTT.

The rearrangement uses TRBV27 and TRBJ2-7, with unresolved D. Trimming cost V 3 bases and J 2 bases, with 14 bases left between them. Germline values: CDR1 MNHEY, CDR2 SMNVEV (reference sequence). The CDR3 is 15 amino acids. This chain's CDR3 is CASSFLTDPPYEQYF. Here the CDR3 DNA reads TGTGCCAGCAGTTTCTTGACGGATCCTCCCTACGAGCAGTACTTC.

This clonotype was recorded at least ten times. In nucleotides, the CDR3 is TGCAGTCCTGAAAACAGGCGGTCTGACGAGGGCTACACCTTC. It codes for CSPENRRSDEGYTF. The V gene is TRBV20-1, the J gene TRBJ1-2, with a weak D call TRBD1 (5 bases). The V end lost 8 bases, the J end lost 8 bases, and 24 bases lay between the germline ends. Germline V gene lookup returns CDR1 DFQATT and CDR2 SNEGSKA (reference sequence). This CDR3 has 14 residues.

The chain recombines TRBV4-3 with TRBJ1-2, with 8 bases aligning to TRBD1. Germline assignment: CDR1 LGHNA and CDR2 YSLEER. With 4 bases clipped from V and 2 bases from J, the junction kept 6 bases outside the gene matches. The CDR3 loop spans 15 amino acids. CDR3 amino acids: CASSRAGGVNYGYTF. In DNA form, the CDR3 reads TGCGCCAGCAGCCGGGCAGGGGGCGTAAACTATGGCTACACCTTC.

This clonotype was detected ten times or more. The rearrangement uses TRBV11-2 and TRBJ2-7; the D gene is possibly TRBD2 (6 bases). Germline assignment: CDR1 SGHAT and CDR2 FQNNGV. Trimming cost V 6 bases and J 3 bases, with 12 bases left between them. The CDR3 runs to 13 residues. The CDR3 sequence is CASRRENYYEQYF. The CDR3 DNA sequence: TGTGCCAGCAGACGGGAGAACTACTACGAGCAGTACTTC.

This clonotype was observed a handful of times. The rearrangement joins TRBV5-6 to TRBJ2-7; no reliable D call. Germline CDR1 and CDR2: SGHDT and YYEEEE. The CDR3 is 15 amino acids. The V end was cut by 0 bases, the J end by 2 bases, with 12 bases between. CDR3 nucleotides: TGTGCCAGCAGCTTGGCTATTGGGATTGCCTACGAGCAGTACTTC. This sequence encodes CASSLAIGIAYEQYF.

V gene TRBV5-6 combines with J gene TRBJ1-5, with D perhaps TRBD1 (6 bases). In germline, CDR1 is SGHDT, CDR2 YYEEEE. V lost 0 bases, J lost 1 base, and 11 bases lay in between. This CDR3 is built from 16 residues. CDR3 sequence reads: CASSLAIGQSNQPQHF. As DNA, the CDR3 is TGTGCCAGCAGCTTGGCCATAGGACAGAGCAATCAGCCCCAGCATTTT.

The J gene is TRBJ1-2, the V gene TRBV28; D unresolved. CDR3 length: 13 residues. Per the germline V gene, CDR1 is MDHEN and CDR2 is SYDVKM. V shed 7 bases and J shed 5 bases, with 14 bases lying between them. The CDR3 DNA reads TGTGCCAGCACCGAAAGTGTCAGTTATGGCTACACCTTC. This sequence encodes CASTESVSYGYTF.